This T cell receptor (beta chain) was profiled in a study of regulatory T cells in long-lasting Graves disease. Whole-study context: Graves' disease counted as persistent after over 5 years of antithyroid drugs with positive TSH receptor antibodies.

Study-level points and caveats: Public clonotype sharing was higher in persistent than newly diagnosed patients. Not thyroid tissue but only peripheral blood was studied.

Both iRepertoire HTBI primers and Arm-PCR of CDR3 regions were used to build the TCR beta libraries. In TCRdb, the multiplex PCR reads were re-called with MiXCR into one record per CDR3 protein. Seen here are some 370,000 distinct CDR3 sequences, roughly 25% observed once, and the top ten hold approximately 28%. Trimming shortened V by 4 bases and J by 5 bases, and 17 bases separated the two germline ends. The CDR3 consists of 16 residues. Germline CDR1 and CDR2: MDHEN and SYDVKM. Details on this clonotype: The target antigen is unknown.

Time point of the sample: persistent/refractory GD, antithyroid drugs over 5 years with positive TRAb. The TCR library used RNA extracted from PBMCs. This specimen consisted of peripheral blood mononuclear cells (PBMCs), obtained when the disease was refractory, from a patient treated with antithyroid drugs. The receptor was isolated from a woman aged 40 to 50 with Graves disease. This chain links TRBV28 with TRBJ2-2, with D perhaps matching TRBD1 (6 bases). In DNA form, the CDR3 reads TGTGCCAGCAGTTACTCAACAGGGAAGGGGACCGGGGAGCTGTTTTTT. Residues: CASSYSTGKGTGELFF.